This passage covers 27 T cell receptor beta chains from one sample sequenced in a study of T cell responses to AZD1222 COVID-19 vaccine. Some clones are missing from TCRdb's copy, which holds only in-frame ones; the method was immunoSEQ multiplex PCR. The sample records 150,000 to 200,000 clones, approximately 92% being singletons. Sequences were derived from peripheral blood, sampled on day 0 of AZD1222 vaccination. The receptors stem from an adult in good health.

This chain links TRBV4-1 with TRBJ1-3; D is unresolved. From germline, CDR1 is MGHRA and CDR2 YSYEKL. This CDR3 is built from 16 residues. Trimming took 4 bases from V and 0 from J, leaving 13 bases between them. CDR3: CASSPGESFSGNTIYF. CDR3 DNA: TGCGCCAGCAGCCCCGGGGAATCCTTCTCTGGAAACACCATATATTTT.

The chain has TRBV27 and TRBJ1-2; unclear D gene. The CDR3 has 13 residues. In germline, CDR1 is MNHEY, CDR2 SMNVEV (reference sequence). The germline V and J ends were trimmed by 3 bases and 4 bases, with 9 bases remaining between them. The CDR3 bases are TGTGCCAGCAGTTTGGCACGATCCTATGGCTACACCTTC. This encodes CASSLARSYGYTF.

The chain couples TRBV10-2 to TRBJ2-1; 10 bases match TRBD2. Germline V CDR1 and CDR2: WSHSY, SAAADI. The CDR3 totals 14 residues. V trimming: 10 bases; J trimming: 4 bases; junction bases outside the gene matches: 7. The DNA of the CDR3 is TGCGCCACCAAACCGGGACTAGCGTACAATGAGCAGTTCTTC. Translated, it gives CATKPGLAYNEQFF.

This clone was observed a handful of times. The V gene is TRBV9, the J gene TRBJ1-1; possibly TRBD1 for D (5 bases). Germline lookup yields CDR1 SGDLS and CDR2 YYNGEE. V lost 7 bases to trimming and J lost 5 bases, with 21 bases between them. CDR3 length: 15 residues. The CDR3 spells CASLPKDSPGTEAFF. The CDR3 nucleotides are TGTGCCAGCCTCCCCAAAGACAGTCCCGGTACTGAAGCTTTCTTT.

The genes are TRBV12-3 or TRBV12-4 and TRBJ1-2, with TRBD1 matching 7 bases. The CDR3 extends over 12 amino acids. The V segment lost 5 bases and the J segment 4 bases; nucleotides outside the gene matches: 1. CDR3 region: CASSGDSYGYTF. The CDR3, as DNA: TGTGCCAGCAGTGGGGACAGCTATGGCTACACCTTC.

This chain joins TRBV27 and TRBJ1-5, with 7 bases that match TRBD1. This CDR3 has 16 residues. Trimming at V came to 8 bases and at J to 2 bases, leaving 12 bases not matched to a gene. Germline assignment: CDR1 MNHEY and CDR2 SMNVEV (reference sequence). The CDR3 coding sequence is TGTGCCAGCGGCACCTCAGGGGGAGTGGGCAATCAGCCCCAGCATTTT. Residues: CASGTSGGVGNQPQHF.

This sequence joins TRBV7-2 and TRBJ2-1; D may be TRBD2 (5 bases). V shed 7 bases and J shed 4 bases, with 11 bases lying between them. Germline CDR1 is SGHTA and CDR2 is FQGNSA. This CDR3 contains 13 residues. The CDR3 DNA reads TGTGCCAGCACGACGGGGATATACAATGAGCAGTTCTTC. It codes for CASTTGIYNEQFF.

The chain recombines TRBV2 with TRBJ2-7; perhaps TRBD1 as D (6 bases). With 7 bases removed from V and 5 bases from J, the gap between germline ends came to 18 bases. This CDR3 has 14 amino acids. Germline V lookup: CDR1 SNHLY, CDR2 FYNNEI. The CDR3 DNA reads TGTGCCAGCAAGGTGACAGGCCCCATCGACGAGCAGTACTTC. Protein product: CASKVTGPIDEQYF.

This chain connects TRBV5-1 to TRBJ1-1; possibly TRBD1 for D (5 bases). V shed 4 bases and J shed 4 bases, with 8 bases lying between them. CDR1 is SGHRS and CDR2 is YFSETQ in the germline V gene. The CDR3 runs to 12 residues. DNA of the CDR3: TGCGCCAGCAGCGGGAGGGGCACTGAAGCTTTCTTT. It encodes CASSGRGTEAFF.

The chain employs TRBV12-3 or TRBV12-4 and TRBJ2-7; a weak D match, TRBD2 (6 bases). Trimming removed 6 bases from V and 5 bases from J, with 14 bases in between. The CDR3 consists of 13 residues. The DNA of the CDR3 is TGTGCCAGCAGCCCCCGGGGGTATCACGAGCAGTACTTC. Its translation is CASSPRGYHEQYF.

As for this clone: Other DNA sequences in this sample translate to the same CDR3. The chain uses TRBV13 and TRBJ1-1; no definite D call. The germline V gene encodes CDR1 PRHDT and CDR2 FYEKMQ (reference sequence). V lost 5 bases and J lost 2, with 3 bases in between. The CDR3 loop spans 11 amino acids. This chain's CDR3 is CASSLNTEAFF. CDR3 bases: TGTGCCAGCAGCCTAAACACTGAAGCTTTCTTT.

The chain recombines TRBV4-1 with TRBJ1-1; a possible D gene is TRBD1 (5 bases). Germline assignment: CDR1 MGHRA and CDR2 YSYEKL. V lost 4 bases, J lost 0 bases, and 9 bases lay in between. The length of the CDR3 is 14 residues. The CDR3 is CASSLGPMNTEAFF. CDR3 DNA: TGCGCCAGCAGCCTGGGACCTATGAACACTGAAGCTTTCTTT.

In DNA, the CDR3 is TGTGCCACTCTACCCAGGGGGCCCTCTGGAAACACCATATATTTT. It translates to CATLPRGPSGNTIYF. The rearrangement links TRBV19 to TRBJ1-3; 8 nucleotides agree with TRBD1. Germline CDR1 LNHDA, CDR2 SQIVND (reference sequence). The CDR3 sequence is 15 residues long. With 10 bases clipped from V and 0 bases from J, the junction kept 8 bases outside the gene matches.

This chain links TRBV2 with TRBJ1-2, with 11 bases aligning to TRBD1. This CDR3 has 14 residues. Germline V gene lookup returns CDR1 SNHLY and CDR2 FYNNEI. V shed 6 bases and J 4 bases; nucleotides not matched to a gene: 4. The chain's CDR3 is CASSGQGAPYGYTF. The CDR3 nucleotides read TGTGCCAGCAGCGGACAGGGGGCCCCCTATGGCTACACCTTC. The variable domain in full, with the rest retrieved from reference TRBV2 and TRBJ1-2, is EPEVTQTPSHQVTQMGQEVILRCVPISNHLYFYWYRQILGQKVEFLVSFYNNEISEKSEIFDDQFSVERPDGSNFTLKIRSTKLEDSAMYFCASSGQGAPYGYTFGSGTRLTVV.

The gene calls are TRBV19 and TRBJ2-3; D may be TRBD1 (6 bases). With 11 bases removed from V and 6 bases from J, the gap between germline ends came to 12 bases. This CDR3 region has 11 residues. CDR1 and CDR2 (germline): LNHDA, SQIVND (reference sequence). The DNA for the CDR3 is TGTGCCTCAGGGGAACTTGATACGCAGTATTTT. Translated, it gives CASGELDTQYF.

The rearrangement joins TRBV7-8 to TRBJ2-2; 9 nucleotides line up with TRBD1. The J segment lost 5 bases and the V segment lost 6 bases, leaving 7 bases of the junction unmatched. The CDR3 consists of 15 residues. Germline V lookup: CDR1 SGHVS, CDR2 FQNEAQ. The CDR3 region is CASSRDRGVTGELFF. The CDR3 region has the DNA TGTGCCAGCAGTCGTGACAGGGGGGTGACCGGGGAGCTGTTTTTT.

This clone appeared once. The chain recombines TRBV7-2 with TRBJ2-1; perhaps TRBD1 as D (7 bases). CDR1 and CDR2 from the germline V gene are SGHTA and FQGNSA. CDR3 size: 15 residues. V gave up 5 bases and J gave up 1 base, with 12 bases separating them. The CDR3 loop is CASSPQGGSYNEQFF. Here the CDR3 DNA reads TGTGCCAGCAGCCCCCAGGGGGGTTCCTACAATGAGCAGTTCTTC. Variable domain in full (rest from reference TRBV7-2 and TRBJ2-1): GAGVSQSPSNKVTEKGKDVELRCDPISGHTALYWYRQSLGQGLEFLIYFQGNSAPDKSGLPSDRFSAERTGGSVSTLTIQRTQQEDSAVYLCASSPQGGSYNEQFFGPGTRLTVL.

This chain connects TRBV18 to TRBJ1-2, with 9 bases identical to TRBD1. This CDR3 spans 15 amino acids. V was pared by 0 bases and J by 7 bases, with 6 bases of the junction left unmatched. Germline V lookup: CDR1 KGHSH, CDR2 LQKENI. CDR3 amino acids: CASSPPNRGRAGYTF. The CDR3 DNA is TGTGCCAGCTCACCACCGAACAGGGGGCGAGCTGGCTACACCTTC.

V and J are TRBV7-2 and TRBJ1-1; D is unclear. Germline V gene sequence: CDR1 SGHTA, CDR2 FQGNSA. The CDR3 has 13 amino acids. The germline V and J ends were trimmed by 5 bases and 5 bases, with 12 bases remaining between them. Here the CDR3 DNA reads TGTGCCAGCAGCCCCCGGGAGTGGACTGAAGCTTTCTTT. Protein sequence: CASSPREWTEAFF. Together with reference TRBV7-2 and TRBJ1-1, the CDR3 gives the full variable domain: GAGVSQSPSNKVTEKGKDVELRCDPISGHTALYWYRQSLGQGLEFLIYFQGNSAPDKSGLPSDRFSAERTGGSVSTLTIQRTQQEDSAVYLCASSPREWTEAFFGQGTRLTVV.

This clone was detected a few times. V is TRBV28 and J is TRBJ2-1; 7 bases are a match to TRBD2. The CDR3 is 16 amino acids. Trimming at V came to 2 bases and at J to 0 bases, leaving 4 bases not matched to a gene. Germline lookup yields CDR1 MDHEN and CDR2 SYDVKM. The CDR3 here is CASSLTGGSSYNEQFF. CDR3 DNA: TGTGCCAGCAGTTTAACAGGCGGGAGCTCCTACAATGAGCAGTTCTTC.

The chain employs TRBV5-1 and TRBJ2-2; D is perhaps TRBD1 (6 bases). Per the germline V gene, CDR1 is SGHRS and CDR2 is YFSETQ. Trimming cost V 4 bases and J 5 bases, with 12 bases left between them. The CDR3 is 14 amino acids. CDR3 protein: CASSIDRPTGELFF. In DNA, the CDR3 is TGCGCCAGCAGCATCGACAGGCCGACCGGGGAGCTGTTTTTT.

The chain combines TRBV7-3 with TRBJ1-1; D gene unclear. Trimming took off 5 bases at V and 1 base at J, with 20 bases between the two ends. This CDR3 has 17 amino acids. The germline V gene encodes CDR1 SGHTA and CDR2 FQGTGA. CDR3 residues: CASSPSPRLLGNTEAFF. The CDR3 coding sequence is TGTGCCAGCAGCCCATCCCCCCGGCTTTTAGGGAACACTGAAGCTTTCTTT.

The gene calls are TRBV5-4 and TRBJ1-2; no reliable D call. Looked up from germline, CDR1 is SGHNT and CDR2 is YYREEE (reference sequence). Trimming shortened V by 0 bases and J by 3 bases, and 9 bases separated the two germline ends. The CDR3 contains 14 residues. For the CDR3, the DNA is TGTGCCAGCAGCTTGGAATACTCGCACTATGGCTACACCTTC. The encoded protein is CASSLEYSHYGYTF.

The gene calls are TRBV29-1 and TRBJ1-3; TRBD1 agrees at 8 bases. The V and J ends lost 4 bases and 3 bases, in that order; junction bases with no gene match: 5. Germline V lookup: CDR1 SQVTM, CDR2 ANQGSEA. The CDR3 totals 14 residues. CDR3 bases: TGCAGCGTTGCGTCAGGGGGCTATGGAAACACCATATATTTT. Translation: CSVASGGYGNTIYF.

The chain links TRBV27 to TRBJ1-1; D is uncertain. CDR3 length: 16 amino acids. Trimming removed 3 bases from V and 1 base from J, with 15 bases in between. Looked up from germline, CDR1 is MNHEY and CDR2 is SMNVEV (reference sequence). CDR3 nucleotide sequence: TGTGCCAGCAGTTTCCTCGCCGCTAACTCGAACACTGAAGCTTTCTTT. Translated, it gives CASSFLAANSNTEAFF.

The chain combines TRBV6-5 with TRBJ1-1, with D possibly TRBD1 on 5 matching bases. From germline, CDR1 is MNHEY and CDR2 SVGAGI. With 7 bases removed from V and 3 bases from J, the gap between germline ends came to 12 bases. The CDR3 is 13 amino acids. CDR3 protein: CASNRPGDTEAFF. DNA of the CDR3: TGTGCCAGCAATAGGCCGGGGGACACTGAAGCTTTCTTT.

The chain carries TRBV10-3 and TRBJ2-1; TRBD2 agrees at 8 bases. The V and J ends lost 3 bases and 8 bases, in that order; junction bases with no gene match: 3. Germline CDR1 reads ENHRY; CDR2 reads SYGVKD. The CDR3 totals 13 residues. The CDR3 spells CAISDGRAYEQFF. As DNA, the CDR3 is TGTGCCATCAGTGACGGGAGGGCGTATGAGCAGTTCTTC.